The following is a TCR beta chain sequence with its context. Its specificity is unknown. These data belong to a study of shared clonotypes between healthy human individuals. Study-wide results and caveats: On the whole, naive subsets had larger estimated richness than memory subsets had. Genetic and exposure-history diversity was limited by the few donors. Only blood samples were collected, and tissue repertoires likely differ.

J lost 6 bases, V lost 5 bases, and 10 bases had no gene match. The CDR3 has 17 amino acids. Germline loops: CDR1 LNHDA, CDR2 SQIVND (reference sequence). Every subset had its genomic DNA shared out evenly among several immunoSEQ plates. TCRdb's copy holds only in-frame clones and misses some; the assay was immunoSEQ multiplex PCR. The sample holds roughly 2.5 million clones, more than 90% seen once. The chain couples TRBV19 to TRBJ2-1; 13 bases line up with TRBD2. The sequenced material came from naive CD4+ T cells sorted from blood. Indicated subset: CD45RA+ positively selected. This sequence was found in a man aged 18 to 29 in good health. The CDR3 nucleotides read TGTGCCAGTAGTTCCACCAGAGGGACTAGCGGGACCAATGAGCAGTTCTTC. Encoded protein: CASSSTRGTSGTNEQFF. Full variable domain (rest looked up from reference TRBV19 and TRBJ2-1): DGGITQSPKYLFRKEGQNVTLSCEQNLNHDAMYWYRQDPGQGLRLIYYSQIVNDFQKGDIAEGYSVSREKKESFPLTVTSAQKNPTAFYLCASSSTRGTSGTNEQFFGPGTRLTVL.